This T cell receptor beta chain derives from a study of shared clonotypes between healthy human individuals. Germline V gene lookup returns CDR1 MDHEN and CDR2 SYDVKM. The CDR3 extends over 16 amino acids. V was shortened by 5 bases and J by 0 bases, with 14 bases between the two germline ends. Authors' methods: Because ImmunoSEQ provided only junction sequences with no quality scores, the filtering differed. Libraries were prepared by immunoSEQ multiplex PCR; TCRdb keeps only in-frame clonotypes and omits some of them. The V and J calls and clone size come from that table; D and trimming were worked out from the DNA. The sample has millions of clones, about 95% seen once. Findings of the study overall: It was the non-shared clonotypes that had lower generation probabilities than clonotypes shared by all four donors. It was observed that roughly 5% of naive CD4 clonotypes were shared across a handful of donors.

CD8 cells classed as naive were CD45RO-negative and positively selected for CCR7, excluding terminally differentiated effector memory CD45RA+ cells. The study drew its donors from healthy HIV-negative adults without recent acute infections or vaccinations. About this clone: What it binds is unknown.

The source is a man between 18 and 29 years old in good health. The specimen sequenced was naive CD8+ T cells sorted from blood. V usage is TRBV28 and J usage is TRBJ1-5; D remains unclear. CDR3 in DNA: TGTGCCAGCAGTAGGGTTCGGATGGATAGCAATCAGCCCCAGCATTTT. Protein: CASSRVRMDSNQPQHF.